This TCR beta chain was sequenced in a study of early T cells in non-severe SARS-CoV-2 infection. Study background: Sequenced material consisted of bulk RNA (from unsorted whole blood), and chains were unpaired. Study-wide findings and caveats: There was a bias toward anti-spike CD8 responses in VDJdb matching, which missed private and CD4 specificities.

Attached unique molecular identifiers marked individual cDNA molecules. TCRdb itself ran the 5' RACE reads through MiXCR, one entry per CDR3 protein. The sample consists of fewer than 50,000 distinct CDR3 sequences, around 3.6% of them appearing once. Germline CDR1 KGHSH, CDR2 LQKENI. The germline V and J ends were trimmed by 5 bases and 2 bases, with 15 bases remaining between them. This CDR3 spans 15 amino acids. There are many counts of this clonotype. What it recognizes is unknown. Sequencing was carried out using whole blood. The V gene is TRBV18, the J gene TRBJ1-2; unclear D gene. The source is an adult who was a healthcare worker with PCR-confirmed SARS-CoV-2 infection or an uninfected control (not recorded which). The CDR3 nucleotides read TGTGCCAGCTCATCCAGTGTCTCTCCCAACTATGGCTACACCTTC. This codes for CASSSSVSPNYGYTF.